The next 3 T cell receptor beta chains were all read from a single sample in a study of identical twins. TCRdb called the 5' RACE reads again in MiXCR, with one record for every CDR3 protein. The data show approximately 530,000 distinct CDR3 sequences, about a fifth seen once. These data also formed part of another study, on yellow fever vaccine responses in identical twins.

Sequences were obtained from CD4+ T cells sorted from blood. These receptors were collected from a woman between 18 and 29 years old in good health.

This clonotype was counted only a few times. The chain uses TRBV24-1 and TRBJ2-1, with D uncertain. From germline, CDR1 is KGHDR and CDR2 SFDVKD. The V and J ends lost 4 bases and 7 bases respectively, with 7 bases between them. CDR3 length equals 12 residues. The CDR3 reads CATSEWRNEQFF. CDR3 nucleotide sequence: TGTGCCACCAGTGAGTGGCGGAATGAGCAGTTCTTC.

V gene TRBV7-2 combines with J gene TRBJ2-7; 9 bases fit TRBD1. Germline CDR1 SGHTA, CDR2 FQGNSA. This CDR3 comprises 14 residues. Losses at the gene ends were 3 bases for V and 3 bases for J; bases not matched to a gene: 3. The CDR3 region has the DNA TGTGCCAGCAGCTTGATGGACAGGGGCTACGAGCAGTACGTC. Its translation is CASSLMDRGYEQYV.

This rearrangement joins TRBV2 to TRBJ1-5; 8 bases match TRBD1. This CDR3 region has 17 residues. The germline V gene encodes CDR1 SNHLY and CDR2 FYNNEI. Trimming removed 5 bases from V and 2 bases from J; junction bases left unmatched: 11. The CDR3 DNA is TGTGCCAGCAGTCCGGACATCCCACAGGGGGGCAATCAGCCCCAGCATTTT. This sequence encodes CASSPDIPQGGNQPQHF. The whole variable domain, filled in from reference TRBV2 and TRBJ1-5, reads EPEVTQTPSHQVTQMGQEVILRCVPISNHLYFYWYRQILGQKVEFLVSFYNNEISEKSEIFDDQFSVERPDGSNFTLKIRSTKLEDSAMYFCASSPDIPQGGNQPQHFGDGTRLSIL.